The TCR beta chain described here comes from a study of T cells after yellow fever vaccination. Study-wide findings and caveats: Abundant clonotypes (contaminants from the bulk population) could be present in FACS-sorted repertoires.

TCRdb reprocessed the 5' RACE reads via MiXCR and lists one record per CDR3 protein. The sample holds a few hundred thousand distinct CDR3 sequences, around 3.6% seen once. This clonotype was seen a few times. Its target is unknown. The CDR3 has 13 amino acids. Trimming left V 4 bases short and J 4 bases short, with 13 bases between. The V gene's germline CDR1 is GTSNPN and CDR2 SVGIG (reference sequence). The sample consisted of PBMCs, taken on the day of the yellow fever booster vaccination. The chain links TRBV30 to TRBJ1-2; tentatively, D is TRBD1 (6 bases). This sequence was found in a man younger than 30 who received the YFV17D yellow fever vaccine. CDR3 coding DNA: TGTGCCTGGAAGGCTACAGGGCCCTATGGCTACACCTTC. Its protein is CAWKATGPYGYTF.